This is a list of T cell receptor beta chains from one sample in a study of identical twins. TCRdb re-called the 5' RACE reads through MiXCR, storing one row per CDR3 protein. The sample includes fewer than 650,000 distinct CDR3 sequences, 7% to 7.5% of them seen just once. This same sample was also part of a study on yellow fever vaccine responses in identical twins.

The sequencing input was PBMCs. Receptor source: a woman between 18 and 30 years old in good health. The CDR3 runs from the conserved cysteine through the conserved F or W. A D gene is named only where the DNA matches it firmly. Not every row has a clone size; where given, it reads once, few, many or a size class.

V	J	size	D	CDR3	DNA
TRBV20-1	TRBJ2-1	-	TRBD1	CSARGPQGGESYNEQFF	TGCAGTGCTAGAGGACCACAGGGGGGAGAGTCCTACAATGAGCAGTTCTTC
TRBV5-1	TRBJ2-1	many	-	CASSLTIAERYNEQFF	TGCGCCAGCAGCCTGACCATAGCGGAGCGATACAATGAGCAGTTCTTC
TRBV3-1	TRBJ2-5	many	-	CASSQPGSTGFQETQYF	TGTGCCAGCAGCCAACCCGGATCGACAGGTTTCCAAGAGACCCAGTACTTC
TRBV5-1	TRBJ1-2	-	-	CASNPDPPNYGYTF	TGCGCCAGCAATCCGGACCCTCCTAACTATGGCTACACCTTC
TRBV9	TRBJ2-2	few	TRBD2	CASSGSGRDNTGELFF	TGTGCCAGCAGCGGTAGCGGGAGGGATAACACCGGGGAGCTGTTTTTT
TRBV12-3/TRBV12-4	TRBJ2-2	many	TRBD2	CASSPSGRGFPTPGELFF	TGTGCCAGCAGTCCTAGCGGACGGGGTTTCCCGACGCCCGGGGAGCTGTTTTTT
TRBV12-3/TRBV12-4	TRBJ1-1	-	TRBD1	CASRSTGPEAFF	TGTGCCAGCAGGTCGACAGGGCCTGAAGCTTTCTTT
TRBV24-1	TRBJ2-1	-	-	CATSDVGTEHNEQFF	TGTGCCACCAGTGACGTCGGGACCGAACATAATGAGCAGTTCTTC
TRBV20-1	TRBJ2-3	many	-	CSALRGSPTDTQYF	TGCAGTGCCCTCAGGGGTTCTCCCACAGATACGCAGTATTTT
TRBV5-1	TRBJ2-3	many	TRBD2	CASMTSGKTDTQYF	TGCGCCAGCATGACTAGCGGGAAGACAGATACGCAGTATTTT
TRBV20-1	TRBJ2-3	-	TRBD1	CSAIGTGTTDTQYF	TGCAGTGCTATCGGGACAGGGACAACAGATACGCAGTATTTT
TRBV5-1	TRBJ2-3	many	-	CASSWRDRSTDTQYF	TGCGCCAGCAGTTGGAGAGACAGAAGCACAGATACGCAGTATTTT
TRBV7-8	TRBJ2-5	many	-	CASSAGTDQETQYF	TGTGCCAGCAGCGCGGGGACAGACCAAGAGACCCAGTACTTC
TRBV9	TRBJ2-7	few	TRBD2	CASSALVAGVGEQYF	TGTGCCAGCAGCGCCCTCGTAGCGGGAGTGGGGGAGCAGTACTTC
TRBV7-2	TRBJ1-2	many	TRBD1	CASSLAAGQGVYGYTF	TGTGCCAGCAGCTTAGCGGCGGGACAGGGGGTTTATGGCTACACCTTC
TRBV5-6	TRBJ2-5	many	-	CASSFLQGAETQYF	TGTGCCAGCAGCTTTTTACAGGGCGCCGAGACCCAGTACTTC
TRBV5-1	TRBJ2-5	-	-	CASSGGAPQSETQYF	TGCGCCAGCAGCGGAGGGGCCCCCCAAAGTGAGACCCAGTACTTC
TRBV29-1	TRBJ2-5	many	TRBD2	CSVAPSGSWQETQYF	TGCAGCGTTGCCCCTAGCGGGAGTTGGCAAGAGACCCAGTACTTC
TRBV20-1	TRBJ2-1	many	-	CSARDTGTSYNEQFF	TGCAGTGCTAGAGATACCGGGACCTCCTACAATGAGCAGTTCTTC
TRBV11-2	TRBJ1-3	many	-	CASSPKSSGNTIYF	TGTGCCAGCAGTCCGAAGAGCTCTGGAAACACCATATATTTT